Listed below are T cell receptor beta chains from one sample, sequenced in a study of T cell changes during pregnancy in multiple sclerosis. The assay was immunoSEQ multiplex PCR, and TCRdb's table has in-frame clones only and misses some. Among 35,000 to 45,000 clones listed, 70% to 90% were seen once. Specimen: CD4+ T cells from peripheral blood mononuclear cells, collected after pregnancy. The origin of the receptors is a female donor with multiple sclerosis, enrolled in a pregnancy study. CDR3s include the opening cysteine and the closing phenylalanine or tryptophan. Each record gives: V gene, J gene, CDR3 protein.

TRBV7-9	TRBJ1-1	CASSWSGAATEAFF
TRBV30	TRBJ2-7	CAARVRELSRGRPYEQYF
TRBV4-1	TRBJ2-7	CASSQFGGAANEQYF
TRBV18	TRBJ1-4	CASSPLAGSNEKLFF
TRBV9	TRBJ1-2	CASSVGQGNYGYTF
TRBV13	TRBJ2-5	CASGGLGGLETQYF
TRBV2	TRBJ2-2	CASRETVNTGELFF
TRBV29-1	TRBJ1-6	CSVGQGRNSPLHF
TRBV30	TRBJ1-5	CAWAGSNQPQHF
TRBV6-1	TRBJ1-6	CASSAQQNSPLHF
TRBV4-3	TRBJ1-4	CASSQEQGPNEKLFF
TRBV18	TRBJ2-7	CAGSPQQVEQYF
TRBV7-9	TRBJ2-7	CASSRDTLSYEQYF
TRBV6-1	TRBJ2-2	CASSEAPWAGNTGELFF
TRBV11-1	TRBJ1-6	CASSFSQGGRSPLHF
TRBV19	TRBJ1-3	CASSITWATPGNTIYF
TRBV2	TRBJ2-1	CASRLAGNNEQFF
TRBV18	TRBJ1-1	CASSSQAPQMNTEAFF
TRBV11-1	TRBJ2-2	CASSSQAGVNTGELFF
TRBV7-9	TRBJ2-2	CASSSPSRNTGELFF
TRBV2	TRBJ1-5	CASSAPDRVEHF
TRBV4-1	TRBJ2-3	CASSQSPSTSPSGTQYF
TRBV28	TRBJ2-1	CASRGDHNEQFF
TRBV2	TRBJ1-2	CASSQTGGGYTF
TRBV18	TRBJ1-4	CASSPLGTGGRSNEKLFF
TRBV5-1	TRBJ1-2	CASNPGAAYYGYTF
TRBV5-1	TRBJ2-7	CASSPSPSWYEQYF
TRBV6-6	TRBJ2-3	CASSSEGNTDTQYF
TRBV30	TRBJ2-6	CAWRGRQGGPGANVLTF
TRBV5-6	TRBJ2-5	CASSPRDSETQYF
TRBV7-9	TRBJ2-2	CASSLTRTKTGELFF
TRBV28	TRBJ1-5	CASRPTGSYQPQHF
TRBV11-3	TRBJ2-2	CASSLGSGPRTGELFF